This is a list of T cell receptor beta chains from one sample in a study of patients and donors after allogeneic stem cell transplantation. TCRdb reprocessed the RT-PCR reads via MiXCR and lists one record per CDR3 protein. This table has over 400,000 distinct CDR3 sequences, more than 15% appearing once. The sequencing input was blood, either unsorted or a sorted T cell fraction (not recorded which). These receptors were taken from a human donor who was either an allogeneic HSCT recipient or a stem cell or donor lymphocyte infusion donor (not recorded which). It is not recorded whose cells these are; they may come from a transplant donor. The CDR3 runs from the conserved cysteine through the conserved F or W. Each record gives: CDR3 protein, CDR3 DNA, clone size, V gene, J gene, D gene. D genes are given only for firm matches. Expanded clones get a size class; other rows say once, few or many, or leave the size out.

CASSLRAGGLTGELFF	TGCGCCAGCAGCTTGCGAGCGGGGGGACTTACCGGGGAGCTGTTTTTT	NA	TRBV5-1	TRBJ2-2	TRBD2
CASSPEGQGAYGYTF	TGCGCCAGCAGCCCCGAGGGACAGGGGGCCTATGGCTACACCTTC	NA	TRBV4-3	TRBJ1-2	TRBD1
CASRPGQGWETQYF	TGTGCCAGCAGACCGGGACAGGGGTGGGAGACCCAGTACTTC	few	TRBV6-1	TRBJ2-5	TRBD1
CASTAGNNEKLFF	TGTGCCAGCACTGCAGGGAATAATGAAAAACTGTTTTTT	NA	TRBV28	TRBJ1-4	NA
CASSRTSDNEQFF	TGTGCCAGCAGCCGCACTAGCGACAATGAGCAGTTCTTC	NA	TRBV12-3/TRBV12-4	TRBJ2-1	TRBD2
CSHHGGLYGYTF	TGCAGTCACCACGGGGGGCTCTATGGCTACACCTTC	NA	TRBV20-1	TRBJ1-2	NA
CASSPVGGGNQPQHF	TGTGCCAGCAGTCCAGTCGGTGGGGGCAATCAGCCCCAGCATTTT	NA	TRBV6-1	TRBJ1-5	NA
CASNLYPPRPGELFF	TGTGCCAGCAATCTATACCCCCCCCGACCCGGGGAGCTGTTTTTT	NA	TRBV2	TRBJ2-2	NA
CASSPRRIRAGSYGYTF	TGTGCCAGCTCACCACGGAGAATCAGGGCTGGTAGCTATGGCTACACCTTC	NA	TRBV18	TRBJ1-2	NA
CASSMGQGGRNYGYTF	TGCGCCAGCAGCATGGGACAGGGAGGGAGAAACTATGGCTACACCTTC	NA	TRBV5-1	TRBJ1-2	TRBD1
CASSPSRDRGSGSPLHF	TGTGCCAGCAGCCCAAGCCGGGACAGGGGCTCGGGTTCACCCCTCCACTTT	few	TRBV13	TRBJ1-6	TRBD1
CASSVDEGPYGYTF	TGTGCCAGCAGCGTAGATGAAGGCCCCTATGGCTACACCTTC	few	TRBV9	TRBJ1-2	NA
CASSSAGVGVYNEQFF	TGTGCCAGCAGTTCTGCAGGTGTCGGGGTTTACAATGAGCAGTTCTTC	NA	TRBV12-3/TRBV12-4	TRBJ2-1	NA
CASSPQRMNTGELFF	TGTGCCAGCAGCCCTCAGCGGATGAACACCGGGGAGCTGTTTTTT	NA	TRBV6-1	TRBJ2-2	NA
CASSLWVLASSTDTQYF	TGCGCCAGCAGCTTGTGGGTGTTGGCGTCTAGCACAGATACGCAGTATTTT	few	TRBV5-1	TRBJ2-3	NA
CASSIGARSSGRANEQFF	TGTGCCAGTAGTATAGGGGCGCGGTCGAGCGGGAGGGCCAATGAGCAGTTCTTC	once	TRBV19	TRBJ2-1	TRBD2
CASSYGVTEAFF	TGTGCCAGCAGTTATGGAGTCACTGAAGCTTTCTTT	few	TRBV6-6	TRBJ1-1	NA
CASSLSGDTQYF	TGCGCCAGCAGCCTCTCCGGGGATACGCAGTATTTT	NA	TRBV5-1	TRBJ2-3	NA